Below are 6 T cell receptor beta chains sequenced from a single sample in a study of shared clonotypes between healthy human individuals. The repertoire was sequenced with immunoSEQ multiplex PCR; TCRdb's copy has only in-frame clones and lacks some. The sample has more than 2 million clones, about 93% seen once; the top ten hold 1.5% to 2%. In the naive CD8 group, cells lacked CD45RO and were positively selected for CCR7, so terminally differentiated effector memory CD45RA+ cells were left out. Sequenced material: naive CD8+ T cells from PBMCs. The receptors originated from a man between 18 and 29 years old in good health. Some clones in this sample may be carry-over from other donors' samples.

The rearrangement joins TRBV28 to TRBJ2-7; possibly TRBD2 for D (5 bases). Germline-derived CDR1 and CDR2 are MDHEN and SYDVKM. This CDR3 comprises 14 residues. The germline V and J ends were trimmed by 1 base and 5 bases, with 12 bases remaining between them. The CDR3 reads CASSLLSGNDEQYF. CDR3 in DNA: TGTGCCAGCAGTTTATTGTCCGGGAACGACGAGCAGTACTTC.

J is TRBJ2-3 and V is TRBV29-1; D might be TRBD2 (5 bases). Per the germline V gene, CDR1 is SQVTM and CDR2 is ANQGSEA. There are 16 residues in the CDR3. Trimming stripped 3 bases from V and 5 bases from J, with 21 bases between. CDR3 nucleotides: TGCAGCGTTGACGGGGTCCAGGTCCGTCCGCGAGATACGCAGTATTTT. The encoded protein is CSVDGVQVRPRDTQYF.

The rearrangement joins TRBV7-9 to TRBJ2-2; D remains unclear. Per the germline V gene, CDR1 is SEHNR and CDR2 is FQNEAQ (reference sequence). CDR3 length equals 16 residues. The ends were cut back, 9 bases at V and 0 bases at J, with 17 bases in the middle. The CDR3 region has the DNA TGTGCCAGGGAACCCGCAGACCGCTCGAACACCGGGGAGCTGTTTTTT. As protein: CAREPADRSNTGELFF.

The chain carries TRBV9 and TRBJ2-1, with 9 bases matching TRBD2. Looked up from germline, CDR1 is SGDLS and CDR2 is YYNGEE. The CDR3 contains 15 residues. The junction had 4 bases not matched to a gene; V was cut back by 0 bases and J by 6 bases. DNA of the CDR3: TGTGCCAGCAGCGTAGGCAGTAGCGGGAGCAATGAGCAGTTCTTC. Its protein is CASSVGSSGSNEQFF.

The chain is built from TRBV11-2 and TRBJ2-1; TRBD1 agrees at 7 bases. The CDR3 extends over 12 amino acids. Germline CDR1 SGHAT, CDR2 FQNNGV. V trimming: 6 bases; J trimming: 8 bases; junction bases outside the gene matches: 4. The CDR3 DNA sequence: TGTGCCAGCAGTAATACAGGGGATGAGCAGTTCTTC. This encodes CASSNTGDEQFF.

This rearrangement joins TRBV19 to TRBJ2-3, with D uncertain. CDR1 and CDR2 (germline): LNHDA, SQIVND (reference sequence). The germline V and J ends were trimmed by 3 bases and 1 base, with 5 bases remaining between them. This CDR3 has 13 residues. Here the CDR3 DNA reads TGTGCCAGTAGTATTATCCGCACAGATACGCAGTATTTT. Protein sequence: CASSIIRTDTQYF. The complete variable domain, with remaining parts taken from reference TRBV19 and TRBJ2-3, reads DGGITQSPKYLFRKEGQNVTLSCEQNLNHDAMYWYRQDPGQGLRLIYYSQIVNDFQKGDIAEGYSVSREKKESFPLTVTSAQKNPTAFYLCASSIIRTDTQYFGPGTRLTVL.